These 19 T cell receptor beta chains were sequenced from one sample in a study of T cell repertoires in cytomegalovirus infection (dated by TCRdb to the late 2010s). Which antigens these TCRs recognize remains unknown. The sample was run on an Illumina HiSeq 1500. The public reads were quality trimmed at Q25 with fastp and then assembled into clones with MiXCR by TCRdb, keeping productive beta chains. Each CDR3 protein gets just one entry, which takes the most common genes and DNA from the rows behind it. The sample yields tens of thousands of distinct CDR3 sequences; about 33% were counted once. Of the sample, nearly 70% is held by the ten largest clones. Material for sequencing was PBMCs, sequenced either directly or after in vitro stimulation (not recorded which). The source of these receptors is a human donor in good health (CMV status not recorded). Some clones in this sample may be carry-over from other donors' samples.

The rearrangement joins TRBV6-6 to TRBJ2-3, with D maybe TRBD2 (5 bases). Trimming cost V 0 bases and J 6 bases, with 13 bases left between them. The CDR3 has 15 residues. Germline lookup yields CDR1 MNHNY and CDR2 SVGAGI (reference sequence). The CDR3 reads CASSYSPRAGDTQYF. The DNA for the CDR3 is TGTGCCAGCAGTTACTCCCCGAGGGCTGGGGATACGCAGTATTTT.

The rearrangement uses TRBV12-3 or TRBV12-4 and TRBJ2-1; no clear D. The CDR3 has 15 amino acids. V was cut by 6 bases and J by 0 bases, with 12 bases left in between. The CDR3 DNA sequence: TGTGCCAGCAGCCACGTGGAAAGCTCCTACAATGAGCAGTTCTTC. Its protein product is CASSHVESSYNEQFF.

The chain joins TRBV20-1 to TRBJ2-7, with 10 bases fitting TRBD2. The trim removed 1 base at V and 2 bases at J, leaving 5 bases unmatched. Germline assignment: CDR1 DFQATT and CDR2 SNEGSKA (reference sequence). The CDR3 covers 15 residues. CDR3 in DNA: TGCAGTGCTAGAGGCCCGGGACTAGCGCCCTACGAGCAGTACTTC. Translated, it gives CSARGPGLAPYEQYF.

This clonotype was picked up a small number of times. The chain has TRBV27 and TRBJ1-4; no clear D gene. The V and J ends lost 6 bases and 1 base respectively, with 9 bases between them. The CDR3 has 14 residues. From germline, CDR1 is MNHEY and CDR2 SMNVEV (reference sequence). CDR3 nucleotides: TGTGCCAGCAGATACCGGGGAACTAATGAAAAACTGTTTTTT. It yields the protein CASRYRGTNEKLFF.

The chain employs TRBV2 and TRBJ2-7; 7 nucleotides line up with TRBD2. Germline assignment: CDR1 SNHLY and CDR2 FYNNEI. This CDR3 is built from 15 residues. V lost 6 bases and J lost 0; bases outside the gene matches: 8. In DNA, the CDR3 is TGTGCCAGCAGGGAGACTAGCAGCTACTCCTACGAGCAGTACTTC. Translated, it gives CASRETSSYSYEQYF.

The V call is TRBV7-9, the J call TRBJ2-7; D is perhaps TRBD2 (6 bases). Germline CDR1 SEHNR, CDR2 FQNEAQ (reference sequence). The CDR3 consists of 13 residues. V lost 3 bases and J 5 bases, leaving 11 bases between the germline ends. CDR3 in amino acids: CASSLGGWNEQYF. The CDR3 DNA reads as TGTGCCAGCAGCTTGGGGGGTTGGAACGAGCAGTACTTC.

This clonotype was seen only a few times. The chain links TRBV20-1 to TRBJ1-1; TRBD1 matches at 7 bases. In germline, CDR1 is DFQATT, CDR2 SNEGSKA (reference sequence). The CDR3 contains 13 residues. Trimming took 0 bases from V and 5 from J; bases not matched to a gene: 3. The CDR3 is CSARDRGLTEAFF. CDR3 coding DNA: TGCAGTGCTAGAGACAGGGGGTTGACTGAAGCTTTCTTT.

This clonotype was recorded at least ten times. The CDR3 sequence: CASSSRQGLRNTEAFF. The CDR3 DNA sequence: TGTGCCAGCAGCTCTAGACAGGGCTTGAGGAACACTGAAGCTTTCTTT. The chain carries TRBV7-8 and TRBJ1-1; the match to TRBD1 covers 7 bases. This CDR3 contains 16 residues. Germline V gene sequence: CDR1 SGHVS, CDR2 FQNEAQ. The V gene end was trimmed by 4 bases and the J gene end by 1 base; junction bases not matched to a gene: 9.

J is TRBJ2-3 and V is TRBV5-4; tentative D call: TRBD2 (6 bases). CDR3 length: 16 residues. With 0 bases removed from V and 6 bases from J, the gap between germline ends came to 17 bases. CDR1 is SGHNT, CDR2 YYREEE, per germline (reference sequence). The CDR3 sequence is CASSLVGGGPSDTQYF. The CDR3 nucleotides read TGTGCCAGCAGCTTGGTTGGGGGAGGACCCTCGGATACGCAGTATTTT. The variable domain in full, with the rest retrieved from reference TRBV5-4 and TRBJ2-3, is ETGVTQSPTHLIKTRGQQVTLRCSSQSGHNTVSWYQQALGQGPQFIFQYYREEENGRGNFPPRFSGLQFPNYSSELNVNALELDDSALYLCASSLVGGGPSDTQYFGPGTRLTVL.

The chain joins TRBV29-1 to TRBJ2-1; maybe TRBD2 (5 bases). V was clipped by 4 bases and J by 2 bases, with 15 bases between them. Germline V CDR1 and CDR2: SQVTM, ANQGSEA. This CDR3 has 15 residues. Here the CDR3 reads CSVVSDYFAYNEQFF. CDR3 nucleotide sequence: TGCAGCGTTGTTAGTGACTACTTTGCCTACAATGAGCAGTTCTTC.

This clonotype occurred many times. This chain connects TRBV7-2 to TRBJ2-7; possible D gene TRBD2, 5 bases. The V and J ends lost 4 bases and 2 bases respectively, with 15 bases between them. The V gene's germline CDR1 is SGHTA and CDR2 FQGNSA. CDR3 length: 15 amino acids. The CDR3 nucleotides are TGTGCCAGCAGCTCCGAGGCGGGTCGCCCCTACGAGCAGTACTTC. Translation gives CASSSEAGRPYEQYF.

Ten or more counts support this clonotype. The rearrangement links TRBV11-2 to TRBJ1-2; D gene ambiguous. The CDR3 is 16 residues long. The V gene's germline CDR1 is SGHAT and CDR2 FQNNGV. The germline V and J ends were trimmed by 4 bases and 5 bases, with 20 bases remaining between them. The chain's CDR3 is CASSSDQKTEQYGYTF. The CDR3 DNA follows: TGTGCCAGCAGCTCCGACCAGAAAACAGAGCAATATGGCTACACCTTC.

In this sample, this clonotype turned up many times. The CDR3 is CASSPGAGGSEQYF. CDR3 bases: TGTGCCAGCAGCCCTGGGGCGGGTGGGTCGGAGCAGTACTTC. The J gene is TRBJ2-7, the V gene TRBV12-3 or TRBV12-4; either TRBD1 or TRBD2 may supply D (5 bases each). This CDR3 has 14 residues. Deletions cut 6 bases from V and 7 bases from J, with 19 bases between.

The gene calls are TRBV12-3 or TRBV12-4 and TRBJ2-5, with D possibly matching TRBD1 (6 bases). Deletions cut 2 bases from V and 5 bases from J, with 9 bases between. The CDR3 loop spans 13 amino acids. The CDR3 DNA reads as TGTGCCAGCAGTTTAATGAGGGGGGAGACCCAGTACTTC. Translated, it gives CASSLMRGETQYF.

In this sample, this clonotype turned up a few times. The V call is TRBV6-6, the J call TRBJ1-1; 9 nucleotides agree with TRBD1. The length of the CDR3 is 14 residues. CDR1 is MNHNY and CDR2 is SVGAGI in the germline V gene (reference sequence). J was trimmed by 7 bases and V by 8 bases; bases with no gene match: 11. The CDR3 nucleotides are TGTGCCAGCCGCCTTGGGACAGGGAGTTTTGAAGCTTTCTTT. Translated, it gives CASRLGTGSFEAFF.

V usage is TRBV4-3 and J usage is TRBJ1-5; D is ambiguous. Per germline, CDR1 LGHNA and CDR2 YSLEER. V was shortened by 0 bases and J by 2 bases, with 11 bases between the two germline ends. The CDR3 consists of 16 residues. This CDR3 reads CASSQDLYSRNQPQHF. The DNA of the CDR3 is TGCGCCAGCAGCCAAGATCTGTACAGTCGCAATCAGCCCCAGCATTTT.

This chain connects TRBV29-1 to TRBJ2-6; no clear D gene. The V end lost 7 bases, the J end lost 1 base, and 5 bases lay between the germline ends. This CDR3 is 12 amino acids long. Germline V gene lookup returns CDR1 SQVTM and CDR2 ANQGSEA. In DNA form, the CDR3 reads TGCAGCGCCCAGTCTGGGGCCAACGTCCTGACTTTC. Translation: CSAQSGANVLTF.

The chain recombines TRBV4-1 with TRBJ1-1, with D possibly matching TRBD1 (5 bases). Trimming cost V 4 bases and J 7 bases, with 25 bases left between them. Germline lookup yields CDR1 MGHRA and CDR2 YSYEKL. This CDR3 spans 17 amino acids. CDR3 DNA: TGCGCCAGCAGCCTACCCACGGCAGGGACTTCCTACCATGAAGCTTTCTTT. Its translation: CASSLPTAGTSYHEAFF.

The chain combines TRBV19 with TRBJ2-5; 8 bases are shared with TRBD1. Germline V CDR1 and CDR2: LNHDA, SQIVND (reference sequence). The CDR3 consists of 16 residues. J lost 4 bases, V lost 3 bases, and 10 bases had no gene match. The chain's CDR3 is CASSIGGTGHGETQYF. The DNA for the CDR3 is TGTGCCAGTAGTATTGGTGGGACAGGTCATGGAGAGACCCAGTACTTC.